This T cell receptor beta chain is drawn from a study of human T cells and chemical hapten exposure. The library tagged each cDNA molecule with unique molecular identifiers. TCRdb recomputed calls from the RACE reads with MiXCR, one row per CDR3 protein. The repertoire holds roughly 380,000 distinct CDR3 sequences, about 5.1% seen once, with 2.6% in the top ten. In germline, CDR1 is MDHEN, CDR2 SYDVKM. Trimming at V came to 6 bases and at J to 5 bases, leaving 10 bases not matched to a gene. CDR3 length: 15 residues. The sample's time point: pre-sensitization, week 0. Treatment meaning: therapeutic diphenylcyclopropenone sensitization with weekly scalp DPC. This clonotype was observed at least ten times.

The genes are TRBV28 and TRBJ2-7; 10 bases are shared with TRBD2. This receptor was identified in a woman in her forties or fifties with alopecia areata. Some clones in this sample may be carry-over from other donors' samples. The sequencing here drew on whole blood, taken in connection with sensitization to the hapten diphenylcyclopropenone (DPC). CDR3: CASSGGSGRANEQYF. The CDR3 DNA sequence: TGTGCCAGCAGCGGGGGGAGCGGGAGGGCGAACGAGCAGTACTTC.